The 15 T cell receptor beta chains in this list originate from one sample, sequenced in a study of cytomegalovirus exposure and HLA in healthy donors. Amplification used 60 Vbeta primers and 13 Jbeta primers. The protocol was immunoSEQ multiplex PCR, while the TCRdb copy is restricted to in-frame clones and leaves out a portion. The sample spans about 54,000 clones; the ten largest clones claim roughly 7%. The sequenced sample consisted of PBMCs. Receptors originate from a woman aged 40-49 years in good health and CMV-seronegative.

The V call is TRBV30, the J call TRBJ2-7; 8 nucleotides line up with TRBD2. With 2 bases clipped from V and 2 bases from J, the junction kept 5 bases outside the gene matches. Per the germline V gene, CDR1 is GTSNPN and CDR2 is SVGIG (reference sequence). There are 14 residues in the CDR3. CDR3 residues: CAWSLLAVAYEQYF. The CDR3 DNA is TGTGCCTGGAGTTTACTAGCGGTTGCCTACGAGCAGTACTTC.

The V call is TRBV27, the J call TRBJ2-5; TRBD2 matches 9 bases. CDR3 length: 16 amino acids. Germline CDR1 and CDR2: MNHEY and SMNVEV (reference sequence). V was clipped by 6 bases and J by 0 bases; unmatched bases: 8. CDR3 sequence: CASRPRLAENQETQYF. The CDR3 DNA reads TGTGCCAGCAGACCTCGACTAGCGGAAAACCAAGAGACCCAGTACTTC.

The chain combines TRBV9 with TRBJ2-2, with TRBD1 identical over 8 bases. Trimming at V came to 3 bases and at J to 6 bases, leaving 10 bases not matched to a gene. Germline values: CDR1 SGDLS, CDR2 YYNGEE. The length of the CDR3 is 16 residues. CDR3 residues: CASSAARSGGPGELFF. DNA of the CDR3: TGTGCCAGCAGCGCAGCTCGGTCAGGGGGCCCCGGGGAGCTGTTTTTT.

The chain employs TRBV28 and TRBJ2-7, with 7 bases matching TRBD2. J lost 7 bases, V lost 10 bases, and 4 bases had no gene match. The CDR3 consists of 10 residues. Germline loops: CDR1 MDHEN, CDR2 SYDVKM. CDR3 DNA sequence: TGTGCCACCCACGGGGGGGAGCAGTACTTC. Translation: CATHGGEQYF.

Comment on this clone: An end of the junction differs from the germline gene, which may be a read error. This rearrangement joins TRBV29-1 to TRBJ2-3; D possibly corresponds to TRBD1 (6 bases). This CDR3 has 13 residues. Germline lookup yields CDR1 SQVTM and CDR2 ANQGSEA. The CDR3 is CSELPGTSDKQYF. DNA for the CDR3: TGCAGCGAACTACCCGGGACAAGCGATAAGCAGTATTTT.

This chain links TRBV7-6 with TRBJ2-7; the match to TRBD2 covers 7 bases. V lost 4 bases, J lost 5 bases, and 8 bases stayed unmatched. The CDR3 is 14 residues long. Germline V gives CDR1 SGHVS, CDR2 FNYEAQ. The CDR3 protein is CASSSGLGRDEQYF. The CDR3 DNA reads TGTGCCAGCAGCTCTGGACTAGGGCGTGACGAGCAGTACTTC.

The chain combines TRBV5-1 with TRBJ1-4; the D is unclear. Per the germline V gene, CDR1 is SGHRS and CDR2 is YFSETQ. V was clipped by 5 bases and J by 8 bases, with 10 bases between them. CDR3 length: 12 amino acids. For the CDR3, the DNA is TGCGCCAGCAGAAGACCGGGGGAAAAACTGTTTTTT. Its protein product is CASRRPGEKLFF.

The rearrangement uses TRBV6-5 and TRBJ2-2; D is ambiguous. Deletions cut 6 bases from V and 7 bases from J, with 12 bases between. Germline CDR1 is MNHEY and CDR2 is SVGAGI. There are 13 residues in the CDR3. This CDR3 reads CASRAPPRGELFF. DNA for the CDR3: TGTGCCAGCAGGGCCCCCCCTCGCGGGGAGCTGTTTTTT.

This chain connects TRBV11-1 to TRBJ2-1; TRBD1 aligns across 10 bases. Losses at the gene ends were 2 bases for V and 5 bases for J; bases not matched to a gene: 3. CDR3 length: 15 residues. CDR1 is SGHAT and CDR2 is FQDESV in the germline V gene (reference sequence). In nucleotides, the CDR3 is TGTGCCAGCAGCTTAACGGGGACAGGGGACAATGAGCAGTTCTTC. It translates to CASSLTGTGDNEQFF.

V usage is TRBV14 and J usage is TRBJ2-2; 9 bases match TRBD1. Trimming at V came to 9 bases and at J to 1 base, leaving 3 bases not matched to a gene. Germline loops: CDR1 SGHDN, CDR2 FVKESK. The CDR3 is 14 amino acids. CDR3 DNA: TGTGCCAGGTCGACAGGGGGGAACACCGGGGAGCTGTTTTTT. Encoded protein: CARSTGGNTGELFF.

The chain couples TRBV18 to TRBJ1-2, with D possibly matching TRBD1 (5 bases). The CDR3 extends over 17 amino acids. CDR1 and CDR2 from the germline V gene are KGHSH and LQKENI. V dropped 5 bases and J dropped 0 bases, with 19 bases sitting between them. DNA of the CDR3: TGTGCCAGCTCATCCCCGGGAGGGGCGGAAGCTAACTATGGCTACACCTTC. As protein: CASSSPGGAEANYGYTF.

The chain couples TRBV30 to TRBJ1-4, with D uncertain. Germline assignment: CDR1 GTSNPN and CDR2 SVGIG (reference sequence). V was shortened by 7 bases and J by 0 bases, with 9 bases between the two germline ends. The CDR3 spans 13 residues. For the CDR3, the DNA is TGTGCCTTTGCGTACTCAACTAATGAAAAACTGTTTTTT. Translation gives CAFAYSTNEKLFF.

The chain joins TRBV28 to TRBJ2-3, with TRBD2 matching over 10 bases. The length of the CDR3 is 16 residues. The J segment lost 4 bases and the V segment lost 5 bases, leaving 9 bases of the junction unmatched. Per germline, CDR1 MDHEN and CDR2 SYDVKM. The CDR3 coding sequence is TGTGCCAGCAGTCCCCAGCGGGGGGGCTGGTCAGATACGCAGTATTTT. This translates into CASSPQRGGWSDTQYF.

V usage is TRBV4-3 and J usage is TRBJ2-3, with D perhaps matching TRBD1 (6 bases). This CDR3 has 15 residues. Germline V lookup: CDR1 LGHNA, CDR2 YSLEER. The V gene lost 4 bases and the J gene lost 1 base, with 12 bases spanning the gap. CDR3 in DNA: TGCGCCAGCAGCCCACGACAGGCCCGCACAGATACGCAGTATTTT. This translates into CASSPRQARTDTQYF.

The chain joins TRBV30 to TRBJ2-5; D perhaps matches TRBD1 (6 bases). The CDR3 spans 13 residues. The V gene's germline CDR1 is GTSNPN and CDR2 SVGIG (reference sequence). Trimming took off 4 bases at V and 5 bases at J, with 14 bases between the two ends. CDR3 sequence (DNA): TGTGCCTGGACCAGAGGGGGTGGGGAGACCCAGTACTTC. Protein: CAWTRGGGETQYF.